These 17 T cell receptor beta chains originate from one sample sequenced in a study of CD8 T cells in Susac syndrome. Random hexamers were used to reverse transcribe the RNA input (roughly 0.5 to 1 ug). TCRdb reprocessed the immunoSEQ multiplex PCR reads with MiXCR, giving one entry per CDR3 protein. The sample has about 140,000 distinct CDR3 sequences, 85% to 95% seen once. Source material: CD4+ T cells from PBMCs. The receptors originated from a human donor with multiple sclerosis.

The V and J genes are TRBV12-3 or TRBV12-4 and TRBJ2-1; D is undetermined. The CDR3 consists of 13 residues. Trimming stripped 6 bases from V and 2 bases from J, with 8 bases between. The CDR3 region has the DNA TGTGCCAGCAGCACCGAGACCTACAATGAGCAGTTCTTC. Encoded protein: CASSTETYNEQFF.

This chain links TRBV6-6 with TRBJ2-7, with D possibly being TRBD1 (6 bases). CDR1 and CDR2 from the germline V gene are MNHNY and SVGAGI (reference sequence). The ends were cut back, 7 bases at V and 6 bases at J, with 19 bases in the middle. This CDR3 comprises 14 residues. CDR3 sequence: CASTETGIRGEQYF. Written as DNA, the CDR3 is TGTGCCAGCACCGAAACAGGGATCCGTGGCGAGCAGTACTTC.

This chain uses TRBV6-2 or TRBV6-3 with TRBJ2-5; no firm D call. V was clipped by 7 bases and J by 1 base, with 13 bases between them. This CDR3 has 14 residues. Germline lookup yields CDR1 MNHEY and CDR2 SVGEGT. CDR3 nucleotides: TGTGCCAGCACCCTAAGGAGATTCCAAGAGACCCAGTACTTC. Encoded protein: CASTLRRFQETQYF.

CDR3 residues: CASSSRAGRRTNYGYTF. In DNA, the CDR3 is TGTGCCAGCAGTTCCAGGGCAGGCCGAAGAACTAACTATGGCTACACCTTC. V usage is TRBV27 and J usage is TRBJ1-2; D is perhaps TRBD1 (5 bases). CDR3 size: 17 residues. V was cut by 4 bases and J by 0 bases, with 18 bases left in between. Germline CDR1 and CDR2: MNHEY and SMNVEV (reference sequence).

V is TRBV27 and J is TRBJ2-7, with 8 bases identical to TRBD1. The trim removed 6 bases at V and 4 bases at J, leaving 8 bases unmatched. CDR1 and CDR2 from the germline V gene are MNHEY and SMNVEV (reference sequence). The CDR3 is 14 amino acids. CDR3 DNA sequence: TGTGCCAGCAGGCAACAGGGGGTTCTGTACGAGCAGTACTTC. Protein: CASRQQGVLYEQYF.

In its sample, this clonotype was seen once. This chain uses TRBV20-1 with TRBJ1-2, with a possible D match to TRBD1 (6 bases). The CDR3 length is 16 residues. Germline V gene sequence: CDR1 DFQATT, CDR2 SNEGSKA (reference sequence). V lost 0 bases and J 4 bases, leaving 18 bases between the germline ends. This CDR3 reads CSARDSTGTGFYGYTF. The CDR3 DNA follows: TGCAGTGCTAGAGATTCAACAGGGACCGGATTCTATGGCTACACCTTC.

The rearrangement uses TRBV29-1 and TRBJ1-1; tentatively, D is TRBD1 (5 bases). The length of the CDR3 is 13 residues. Deletions cut 2 bases from V and 2 bases from J, with 9 bases between. CDR1 is SQVTM and CDR2 is ANQGSEA in the germline V gene. The CDR3 protein is CSVEQGINTEAFF. DNA of the CDR3: TGCAGCGTTGAACAGGGAATTAACACTGAAGCTTTCTTT.

CDR3 bases: TGCAGCGTTCGGGACACCCATAGCAATCAGCCCCAGCATTTT. Protein product: CSVRDTHSNQPQHF. J is TRBJ1-5 and V is TRBV29-1; D might be TRBD1 (6 bases). V was shortened by 5 bases and J by 0 bases, with 11 bases between the two germline ends. This CDR3 comprises 14 residues. CDR1 SQVTM and CDR2 ANQGSEA come from the germline V gene.

This clonotype was observed a single time. The chain couples TRBV29-1 to TRBJ2-6, with 9 bases aligning to TRBD1. CDR1 is SQVTM, CDR2 ANQGSEA, per germline. The CDR3 length is 16 residues. The ends lost 4 bases at V and 4 bases at J; junction bases unmatched: 8. CDR3 coding DNA: TGCAGCGTTGTGGGACAGGGACAATCCGGGGCCAACGTCCTGACTTTC. Translation: CSVVGQGQSGANVLTF.

V is TRBV12-3 or TRBV12-4 and J is TRBJ1-2; D remains unclear. The CDR3 runs 13 residues. The V end lost 3 bases, the J end lost 6 bases, and 11 bases lay between the germline ends. CDR3 in DNA: TGTGCCAGCAGTTTTGGGCAGAATAATGGCTACACCTTC. This translates into CASSFGQNNGYTF.

V and J are TRBV12-3 or TRBV12-4 and TRBJ1-2; TRBD1 agrees at 8 bases. The CDR3 spans 13 residues. V gave up 7 bases and J gave up 6 bases; unmatched junction bases: 7. In nucleotides, the CDR3 is TGTGCCAGCAAGGAACCAGGGGGCAATGGCTACACCTTC. Protein product: CASKEPGGNGYTF.

The chain joins TRBV19 to TRBJ1-6, with TRBD1 identical over 8 bases. This CDR3 comprises 15 residues. After removal of 7 bases from V and 7 bases from J, the junction contained 9 bases not matched to a gene. CDR1 LNHDA and CDR2 SQIVND come from the germline V gene (reference sequence). CDR3 region: CASNFRDRLNSPLHF. In nucleotides, the CDR3 is TGTGCCAGTAACTTCCGGGACAGGTTAAATTCACCCCTCCACTTT. The variable domain in full, with the rest retrieved from reference TRBV19 and TRBJ1-6, is DGGITQSPKYLFRKEGQNVTLSCEQNLNHDAMYWYRQDPGQGLRLIYYSQIVNDFQKGDIAEGYSVSREKKESFPLTVTSAQKNPTAFYLCASNFRDRLNSPLHFGNGTRLTVT.

The rearrangement uses TRBV3-1 and TRBJ1-6, with TRBD1 as a possible D gene (6 bases). Looked up from germline, CDR1 is LGHDT and CDR2 is YNNKEL (reference sequence). Trimming left V 4 bases short and J 0 bases short, with 10 bases between. The CDR3 has 16 residues. The DNA of the CDR3 is TGTGCCAGCAGCCCCTCGACAGGCTCCTATAATTCACCCCTCCACTTT. This translates into CASSPSTGSYNSPLHF. Based on the CDR3 plus reference TRBV3-1 and TRBJ1-6, the full variable domain is DTAVSQTPKYLVTQMGNDKSIKCEQNLGHDTMYWYKQDSKKFLKIMFSYNNKELIINETVPNRFSPKSPDKAHLNLHINSLELGDSAVYFCASSPSTGSYNSPLHFGNGTRLTVT.

This CDR3 reads CSADPMTRQGNSKTQYF. The CDR3 bases are TGCAGTGCTGACCCCATGACTCGCCAGGGTAACTCCAAGACCCAGTACTTC. The V and J genes are TRBV20-1 and TRBJ2-5, with D possibly being TRBD1 (5 bases). CDR1 is DFQATT, CDR2 SNEGSKA, per germline (reference sequence). The CDR3 is 17 residues long. V lost 5 bases and J 6 bases, leaving 28 bases between the germline ends.

The chain is built from TRBV20-1 and TRBJ2-3; 9 bases fit TRBD1. V was pared by 4 bases and J by 1 base, with 18 bases of the junction left unmatched. Germline V gene sequence: CDR1 DFQATT, CDR2 SNEGSKA (reference sequence). The CDR3 contains 19 residues. In nucleotides, the CDR3 is TGCAGTGCTACCAAAGAGAGGATCGGACAGGGGTACGGCACAGATACGCAGTATTTT. It is translated as CSATKERIGQGYGTDTQYF.

The chain joins TRBV12-3 or TRBV12-4 to TRBJ1-1; no reliable D call. Trimming cost V 4 bases and J 3 bases, with 9 bases left between them. The CDR3 is 13 amino acids. In DNA form, the CDR3 reads TGTGCCAGCAGTTCCCAGCGCGACACTGAAGCTTTCTTT. This codes for CASSSQRDTEAFF.

J is TRBJ1-1 and V is TRBV9; no firm D call. The ends were cut back, 3 bases at V and 2 bases at J, with 11 bases in the middle. The germline V gene has CDR1 SGDLS and CDR2 YYNGEE. The CDR3 has 14 amino acids. CDR3 coding DNA: TGTGCCAGCAGCGCCCGATCGGGTAACACTGAAGCTTTCTTT. It codes for CASSARSGNTEAFF.